Listed here is a single T cell receptor beta chain. These data originate in a study of CD8 T cells in Susac syndrome. RNA was extracted with the RNeasy kit, and a quantity of roughly 0.5 to 1 ug was reverse transcribed using random hexamers. In TCRdb, the immunoSEQ multiplex PCR reads were re-called with MiXCR into one record per CDR3 protein. The sample includes some 140,000 distinct CDR3 sequences, roughly 76% of them seen just once. The CDR3 length is 19 residues. Sequencing was performed on CD8+ T cells from PBMCs. The sequence was collected from a human donor with multiple sclerosis. This chain uses TRBV21-1 with TRBJ2-5; the tabulated D call, TRBD2, remains unverified against the DNA. TRBV21-1 has pseudogene status. The CDR3 reads CASSPWRERESCDGETQYF. Written as DNA, the CDR3 is TGTGCCAGCAGCCCTTGGAGGGAGCGGGAGTCTTGTGATGGAGAGACCCAGTACTTC.